A single sample gave rise to the 6 T cell receptor beta chains below, sequenced in a study of cytomegalovirus exposure and HLA in healthy donors. PCR used 60 Vbeta primers and 13 Jbeta primers. Data came from immunoSEQ multiplex PCR; TCRdb stores just in-frame clones and leaves some out. The sample includes 150,000 or so clones, around three quarters of them seen just once. The material sequenced was PBMCs. These receptors originate from a middle-aged man in good health and CMV-seronegative.

The chain couples TRBV4-1 to TRBJ1-2, with 8 bases that match TRBD1. The CDR3 sequence is 16 residues long. Germline-derived CDR1 and CDR2 are MGHRA and YSYEKL. Germline trimming cut 3 bases from V and 2 bases from J; bases unmatched to any gene: 8. As DNA, the CDR3 is TGCGCCAGCAGCCACGGACAGGGATTGGAAAACTATGGCTACACCTTC. It codes for CASSHGQGLENYGYTF.

This chain joins TRBV19 and TRBJ1-1; weak D call: TRBD1 (5 bases). Trimming removed 6 bases from V and 7 bases from J, with 21 bases in between. CDR3 length equals 15 residues. The germline V gene encodes CDR1 LNHDA and CDR2 SQIVND (reference sequence). The DNA for the CDR3 is TGTGCCAGTAGCCACATCGGCTACACAGGCTTTGAAGCTTTCTTT. Translation gives CASSHIGYTGFEAFF.

The gene calls are TRBV30 and TRBJ2-5, with 7 bases that match TRBD2. J lost 2 bases, V lost 1 base, and 7 bases had no gene match. CDR3 length: 15 amino acids. Looked up from germline, CDR1 is GTSNPN and CDR2 is SVGIG (reference sequence). CDR3 DNA sequence: TGTGCCTGGAGTGGAGGACTAGGCACACAAGAGACCCAGTACTTC. Amino acids: CAWSGGLGTQETQYF.

As for this clone: The junction shows a germline mismatch at one end, possibly a read error. The J gene is TRBJ2-6, the V gene TRBV9, with D tentatively TRBD1 (5 bases). Germline V gene lookup returns CDR1 SGDLS and CDR2 YYNGEE. The CDR3 consists of 17 residues. The CDR3 DNA reads TGTGCCAGCAGCGGCCAAAGAAAGGGGTCTGGGGCCAACGGCCTGACTTTC. As protein: CASSGQRKGSGANGLTF.

The rearrangement uses TRBV5-4 and TRBJ2-7; D perhaps matches TRBD1 (8 bases). The V gene lost 4 bases and the J gene lost 1 base, with 18 bases spanning the gap. This CDR3 contains 16 residues. Germline CDR1 SGHNT, CDR2 YYREEE (reference sequence). The CDR3 spells CASSPGGRGLSYEQYF. CDR3 sequence (DNA): TGTGCCAGCAGCCCGGGAGGCAGGGGGCTATCCTACGAGCAGTACTTC.

This clone was counted between two and nine times. The rearrangement links TRBV10-2 to TRBJ1-2; TRBD1 is a possible D gene (5 bases). The V gene's germline CDR1 is WSHSY and CDR2 SAAADI. CDR3 length equals 11 residues. V dropped 7 bases and J dropped 8 bases, with 11 bases sitting between them. Written as DNA, the CDR3 is TGCGCCAGCACCCAGGGATCCGGCTACACCTTC. Amino acids: CASTQGSGYTF.